This T cell receptor (beta chain) was identified in a study of cytomegalovirus exposure and HLA in healthy donors. Whole-study findings and limits: HLA restriction was apparent for most CMV-associated TCR beta chains in a later analysis. Some V segments, TRBV6-2 and TRBV6-3 among them, were indistinguishable and were therefore excluded.

Germline CDR1 GTSNPN, CDR2 SVGIG (reference sequence). Trimming took off 0 bases at V and 1 base at J, with 11 bases between the two ends. This CDR3 contains 15 residues. PCR involved 60 Vbeta and 13 Jbeta primers. Profiled with immunoSEQ multiplex PCR; TCRdb holds only in-frame clones, not every one. Recorded for this sample: more than 90,000 clones. As to this clone: The antigen is not known.

This TCR came from a man between 40 and 49 years old in good health and CMV-seropositive. The chain employs TRBV30 and TRBJ2-3; unclear D gene. Sequencing input: PBMCs. The CDR3 DNA sequence: TGTGCCTGGAGTGTAGTAGTATCTGGCACAGATACGCAGTATTTT. This translates into CAWSVVVSGTDTQYF. The full variable domain, completed using reference TRBV30 and TRBJ2-3, is SQTIHQWPATLVQPVGSPLSLECTVEGTSNPNLYWYRQAAGRGLQLLFYSVGIGQISSEVPQNLSASRPQDRQFILSSKKLLLSDSGFYLCAWSVVVSGTDTQYFGPGTRLTVL.